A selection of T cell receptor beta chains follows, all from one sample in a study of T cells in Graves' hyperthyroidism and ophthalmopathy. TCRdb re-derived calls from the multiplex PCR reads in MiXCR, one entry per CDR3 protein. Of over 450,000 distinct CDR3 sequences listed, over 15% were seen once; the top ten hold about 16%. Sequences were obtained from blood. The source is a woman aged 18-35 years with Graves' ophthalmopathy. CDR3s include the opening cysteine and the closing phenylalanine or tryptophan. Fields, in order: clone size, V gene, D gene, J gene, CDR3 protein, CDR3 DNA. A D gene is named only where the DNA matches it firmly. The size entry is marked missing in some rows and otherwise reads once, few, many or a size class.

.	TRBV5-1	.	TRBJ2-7	CASSLFLGSEQYF	TGCGCCAGCAGCTTATTTTTAGGTAGCGAGCAGTACTTC
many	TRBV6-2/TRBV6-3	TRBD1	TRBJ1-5	CASSYSTGLGGNQPQHF	TGTGCCAGCAGTTACTCGACAGGGCTGGGGGGCAATCAGCCCCAGCATTTT
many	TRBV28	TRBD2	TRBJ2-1	CASSLVGGGSGNEQFF	TGTGCCAGCAGTTTGGTGGGCGGGGGAAGTGGAAATGAGCAGTTCTTC
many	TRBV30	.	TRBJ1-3	CAWSRQGTGNTIYF	TGTGCCTGGAGTCGGCAGGGAACTGGAAACACCATATATTTT
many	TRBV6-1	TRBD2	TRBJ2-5	CASSYGGRPQETQYF	TGTGCCAGCAGTTACGGCGGGAGGCCTCAAGAGACCCAGTACTTC
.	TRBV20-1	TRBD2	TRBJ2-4	CSASRLAGGRNIQYF	TGCAGTGCTTCCCGACTAGCGGGGGGTCGAAACATTCAGTACTTC
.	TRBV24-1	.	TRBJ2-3	CATSDPGDNQPQYF	TGTGCCACCAGTGATCCAGGGGACAATCAGCCCCAGTATTTT
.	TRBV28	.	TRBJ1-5	CATPGGEGNQPQHF	TGTGCCACCCCGGGAGGGGAGGGCAATCAGCCCCAGCATTTT
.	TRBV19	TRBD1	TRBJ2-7	CASSMTGGYEQYF	TGTGCCAGTAGTATGACAGGGGGCTACGAGCAGTACTTC
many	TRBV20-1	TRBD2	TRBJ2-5	CSARAAGGRETQYF	TGCAGTGCTAGAGCGGCGGGGGGGAGGGAGACCCAGTACTTC
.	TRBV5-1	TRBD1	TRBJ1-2	CASSSEGAPNGYTF	TGCGCCAGCAGCTCGGAGGGGGCCCCAAATGGCTACACCTTC
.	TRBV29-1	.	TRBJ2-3	CSVGKDGPSTDTQYF	TGCAGCGTGGGCAAGGATGGGCCCAGCACAGATACGCAGTATTTT
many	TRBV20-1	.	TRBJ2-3	CRGPESITDTQYF	TGCCGCGGGCCAGAGTCCATTACAGATACGCAGTATTTT
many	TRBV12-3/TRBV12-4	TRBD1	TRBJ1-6	CASSSGTGGGSPLHF	TGTGCCAGCAGCTCCGGGACAGGGGGCGGCTCACCCCTCCACTTT
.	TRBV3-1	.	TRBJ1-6	CASSGTANSPLHF	TGTGCCAGCAGTGGGACGGCTAATTCACCCCTCCACTTT
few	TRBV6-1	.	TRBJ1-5	CASRPGPNQPQHF	TGTGCCAGCAGGCCGGGACCCAATCAGCCCCAGCATTTT
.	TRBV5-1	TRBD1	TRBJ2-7	CASSTGQGPAPYEQYF	TGCGCCAGCAGCACGGGACAGGGACCCGCTCCCTACGAGCAGTACTTC
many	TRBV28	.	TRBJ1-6	CASSSPRGLKNSPLHF	TGTGCCAGCAGTTCGCCGAGGGGTTTAAAGAATTCACCCCTCCACTTT
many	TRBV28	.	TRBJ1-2	CASTSGEGSFRTYGYTF	TGTGCCAGCACCTCCGGGGAGGGCTCTTTTAGAACCTATGGCTACACCTTC
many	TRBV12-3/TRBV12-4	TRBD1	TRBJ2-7	CASSTGGSLSSYEQYF	TGTGCCAGCAGTACAGGGGGCTCTTTGAGCTCCTACGAGCAGTACTTC
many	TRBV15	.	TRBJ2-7	CATSRDVTYEQYF	TGTGCCACCAGCAGGGACGTCACCTACGAGCAGTACTTC
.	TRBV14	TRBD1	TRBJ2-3	CASSLLQGADTQYF	TGTGCCAGCAGCCTTCTACAGGGGGCAGATACGCAGTATTTT
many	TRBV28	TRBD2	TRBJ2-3	CASSLTTRRPELAGEETDTQYF	TGTGCCAGCAGTTTGACGACCCGCCGACCAGAACTAGCGGGAGAAGAAACAGATACGCAGTATTTT
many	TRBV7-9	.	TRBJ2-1	CASSWTGTYNEQFF	TGTGCCAGCAGTTGGACCGGGACCTACAATGAGCAGTTCTTC
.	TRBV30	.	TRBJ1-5	CAWSVGPYSNQPQHF	TGTGCCTGGAGTGTAGGGCCCTATAGCAATCAGCCCCAGCATTTT
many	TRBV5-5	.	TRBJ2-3	CASSLAARGGTDTQYF	TGTGCCAGCAGCTTGGCCGCGAGGGGAGGTACAGATACGCAGTATTTT
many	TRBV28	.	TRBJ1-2	CASSGATGPGYTF	TGTGCCAGCAGTGGCGCGACAGGTCCGGGCTACACCTTC
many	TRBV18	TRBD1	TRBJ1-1	CASSRQGAGTEAFF	TGTGCCAGCTCAAGACAGGGGGCCGGCACTGAAGCTTTCTTT
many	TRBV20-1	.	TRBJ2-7	CSASSRTTYEQYF	TGCAGTGCTAGTAGCAGGACCACCTACGAGCAGTACTTC
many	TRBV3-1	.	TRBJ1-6	CASSQARASGDSPLHF	TGTGCCAGCAGCCAAGCCAGGGCATCAGGTGATTCACCCCTCCACTTT
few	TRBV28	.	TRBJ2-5	CASRSWETQYF	TGTGCCAGCAGGTCTTGGGAGACCCAGTACTTC
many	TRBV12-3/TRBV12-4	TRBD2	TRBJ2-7	CASSQQTSGDYEQYF	TGTGCCAGCAGCCAACAGACTAGCGGGGACTACGAGCAGTACTTC
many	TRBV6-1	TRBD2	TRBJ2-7	CASSDGRESFYEQYF	TGTGCCAGCAGTGATGGGCGGGAGAGCTTCTACGAGCAGTACTTC
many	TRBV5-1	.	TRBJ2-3	CASSLGHGKGSTDTQYF	TGCGCCAGCAGCTTGGGGCATGGTAAGGGGAGCACAGATACGCAGTATTTT
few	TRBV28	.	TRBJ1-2	CASLLARANYGYTF	TGTGCCAGCCTCCTCGCCAGGGCTAACTATGGCTACACCTTC
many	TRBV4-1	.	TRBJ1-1	CASSQDRMNTEAFF	TGCGCCAGCAGCCAAGATCGGATGAACACTGAAGCTTTCTTT
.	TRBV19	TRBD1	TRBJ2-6	CASSTGGPSSGANVLTF	TGTGCCAGTAGCACAGGGGGTCCGTCCTCTGGGGCCAACGTCCTGACTTTC
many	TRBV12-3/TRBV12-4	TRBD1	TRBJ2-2	CASNDRGNTGELFF	TGTGCCAGCAACGACAGGGGGAACACCGGGGAGCTGTTTTTT
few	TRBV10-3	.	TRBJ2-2	CAISEFREGTGELFF	TGTGCCATCAGTGAGTTCCGGGAAGGCACCGGGGAGCTGTTTTTT
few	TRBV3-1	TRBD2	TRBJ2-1	CASSQSGGIYNEQFF	TGTGCCAGCAGCCAGAGCGGGGGGATCTACAATGAGCAGTTCTTC
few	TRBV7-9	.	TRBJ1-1	CASSLVDLLARGNTEAFF	TGTGCCAGCAGCTTAGTAGATTTGTTAGCGCGGGGGAACACTGAAGCTTTCTTT
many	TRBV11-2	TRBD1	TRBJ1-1	CASSGELTGEYTEAFF	TGTGCCAGCAGCGGCGAGCTCACAGGGGAGTACACTGAAGCTTTCTTT
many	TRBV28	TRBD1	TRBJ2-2	CASSYGQGEGELFF	TGTGCCAGCAGTTACGGACAGGGCGAGGGGGAGCTGTTTTTT
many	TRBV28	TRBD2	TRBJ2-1	CASSPSGTSGFDEQFF	TGTGCCAGCAGTCCTTCCGGGACTAGCGGGTTCGATGAGCAGTTCTTC
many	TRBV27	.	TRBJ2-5	CASSSQGRQETQYF	TGTGCCAGCAGTTCCCAGGGGAGGCAAGAGACCCAGTACTTC
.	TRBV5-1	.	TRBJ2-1	CASSLVKEQFF	TGCGCCAGCAGCTTGGTAAAGGAGCAGTTCTTC